The clone carrying this TCR beta chain was recorded a few times. Its cognate antigen is unknown. These data belong to a study of T-cell reconstitution after alpha-beta-depleted transplantation in children. General observations from the study: Several hundred rapidly expanded clones from non-depleted graft cells reportedly supplied alpha-beta T cells about two months post-transplant. Some patients' high day-60 TCRbeta diversity was attributed to recipient cells surviving conditioning. At one year after transplant, newly produced T cells mostly accounted for T-cell counts and diversity.

Construction of the TCRbeta library involved unique molecular identifiers. TCRdb passed the PCR reads through MiXCR, listing each CDR3 protein once. The top ten hold 5% of the sample, which has 750,000 to 950,000 distinct CDR3 sequences, roughly 16% seen once. CDR3 length: 14 residues. Between the trimmed V and J ends, which lost 2 bases and 4 bases, there was a span of 11 bases. Germline V gene lookup returns CDR1 SGHRS and CDR2 YFSETQ. Specimen: PBMCs, mostly from graft donor cells, collected 360 days after TCRalphabeta/CD19-depleted stem cell transplant. This chain uses TRBV5-1 with TRBJ2-3, with D perhaps TRBD2 (5 bases). This clonotype was obtained from a male patient aged 10 to 17 who had a stem cell transplant for acute lymphoblastic leukemia, so the T cells may come from the graft donor. CDR3 amino acids: CASSFTRAPDTQYF. DNA of the CDR3: TGCGCCAGCAGCTTTACTAGAGCCCCAGATACGCAGTATTTT.